This TCR beta chain came from a study of control samples from healthy donors and cancer patients. CDR3 length equals 15 residues. Germline V CDR1 and CDR2: SGHRS, YFSETQ. Trimming took 0 bases from V and 0 from J, leaving 7 bases between them. Produced via immunoSEQ multiplex PCR; TCRdb's table is partial and in-frame only. The repertoire holds roughly 370,000 clones, with around 90% as singletons. This clone occurred once. This receptor was taken from a man between 35 and 55 years old with head and neck cancer. The genes are TRBV5-1 and TRBJ1-5; D gene ambiguous. Sequenced sample: PBMCs. The CDR3 sequence is CASSLAGFSNQPQHF. In DNA form, the CDR3 reads TGCGCCAGCAGCTTGGCCGGATTTAGCAATCAGCCCCAGCATTTT. Based on the CDR3 plus reference TRBV5-1 and TRBJ1-5, the full variable domain is KAGVTQTPRYLIKTRGQQVTLSCSPISGHRSVSWYQQTPGQGLQFLFEYFSETQRNKGNFPGRFSGRQFSNSRSEMNVSTLELGDSALYLCASSLAGFSNQPQHFGDGTRLSIL.